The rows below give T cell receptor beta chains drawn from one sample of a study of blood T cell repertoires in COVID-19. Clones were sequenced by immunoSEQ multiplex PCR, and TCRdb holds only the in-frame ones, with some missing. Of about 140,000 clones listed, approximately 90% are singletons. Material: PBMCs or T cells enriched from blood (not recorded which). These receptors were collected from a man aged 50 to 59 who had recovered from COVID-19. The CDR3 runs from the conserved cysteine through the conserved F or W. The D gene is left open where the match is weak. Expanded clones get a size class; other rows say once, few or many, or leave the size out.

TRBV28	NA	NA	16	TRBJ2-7	CASSSPTSPSYYEQYF	TGTGCCAGCAGTTCTCCTACTAGCCCGAGTTACTACGAGCAGTACTTC
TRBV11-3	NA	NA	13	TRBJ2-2	CASSPLATGELFF	TGTGCCAGCAGCCCGTTGGCCACCGGGGAGCTGTTTTTT
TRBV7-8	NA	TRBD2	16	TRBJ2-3	CASSPTSGRSTDTQYF	TGTGCCAGCAGCCCAACTAGCGGGAGGAGCACAGATACGCAGTATTTT
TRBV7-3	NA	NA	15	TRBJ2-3	CASSFGGGRTDTQYF	TGTGCCAGCAGCTTCGGGGGAGGACGGACAGATACGCAGTATTTT
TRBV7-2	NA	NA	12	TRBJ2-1	CASSLGPASQFF	TGTGCCAGCAGCTTGGGCCCCGCATCGCAGTTCTTC
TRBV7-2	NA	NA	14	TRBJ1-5	CASSLNVKPQPQHF	TGTGCCAGCAGCTTAAATGTCAAGCCTCAGCCCCAGCATTTT
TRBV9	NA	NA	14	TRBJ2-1	CASSSRDFYNEQFF	TGTGCCAGCAGCTCGAGGGACTTCTACAATGAGCAGTTCTTC
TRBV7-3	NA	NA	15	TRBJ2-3	CASSFGSSFSDTQYF	TGTGCCAGCAGCTTCGGGTCTAGTTTCTCTGATACGCAGTATTTT
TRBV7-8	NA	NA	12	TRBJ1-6	CASSLEMGGYHF	TGTGCCAGCAGCCTCGAGATGGGGGGATACCACTTT
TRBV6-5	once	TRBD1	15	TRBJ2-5	CASSYSTGTGETQYF	TGTGCCAGCAGTTACTCGACGGGGACAGGGGAGACCCAGTACTTC
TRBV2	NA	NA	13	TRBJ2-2	CASYQGNTGELFF	TGTGCCAGTTACCAGGGAAACACCGGGGAGCTGTTTTTT
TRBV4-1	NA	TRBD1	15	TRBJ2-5	CASSQRTGGLQTQYF	TGCGCCAGCAGCCAAAGGACAGGGGGTCTCCAGACCCAGTACTTC
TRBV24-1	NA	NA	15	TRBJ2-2	CATSDQGHNTGELFF	TGTGCCACCAGTGATCAGGGGCACAACACCGGGGAGCTGTTTTTT
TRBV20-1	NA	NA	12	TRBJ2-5	CSASRGRETQYF	TGCAGTGCTAGTAGAGGCCGGGAGACCCAGTACTTC
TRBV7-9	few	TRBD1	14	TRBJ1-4	CAYIQGATNEKLFF	TGTGCCTACATTCAGGGGGCAACTAATGAAAAACTGTTTTTT
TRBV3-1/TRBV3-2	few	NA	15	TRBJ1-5	CASSQDFGSNQPQHF	TGTGCCAGCAGCCAAGATTTCGGTAGCAATCAGCCCCAGCATTTT
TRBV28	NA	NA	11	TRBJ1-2	CASRRGSGYTF	TGTGCCAGCCGCCGGGGGAGTGGCTACACCTTC
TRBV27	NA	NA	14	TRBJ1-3	CASRTASSGNTIYF	TGTGCCAGCAGGACAGCGTCCTCTGGAAACACCATATATTTT
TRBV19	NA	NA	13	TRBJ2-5	CASSIWQRETQYF	TGTGCCAGTAGTATTTGGCAGAGGGAGACCCAGTACTTC
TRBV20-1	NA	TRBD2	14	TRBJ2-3	CSASPAGGEDTQYF	TGCAGTGCTAGTCCAGCGGGAGGGGAAGATACGCAGTATTTT
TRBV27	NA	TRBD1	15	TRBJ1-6	CASSPLTGANSPLHF	TGTGCCAGCAGTCCCCTGACAGGGGCTAATTCACCCCTCCACTTT
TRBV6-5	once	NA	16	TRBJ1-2	CASSYSRFGAGYGYTF	TGTGCCAGCAGTTACTCGAGGTTTGGTGCCGGATATGGCTACACCTTC
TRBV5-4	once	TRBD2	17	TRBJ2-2	CASSLGLAGAGTGELFF	TGTGCCAGCAGCTTGGGACTAGCGGGGGCGGGGACCGGGGAGCTGTTTTTT
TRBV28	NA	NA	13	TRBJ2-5	CASRQQGRETQYF	TGTGCCAGCAGACAACAGGGTCGGGAGACCCAGTACTTC
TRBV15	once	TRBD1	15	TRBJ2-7	CATSRSGTGAHEQYF	TGTGCCACCAGCAGATCCGGGACAGGGGCCCACGAGCAGTACTTC
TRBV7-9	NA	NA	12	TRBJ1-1	CASSLEFTGVFF	TGTGCCAGCAGCTTAGAGTTCACGGGGGTTTTCTTT
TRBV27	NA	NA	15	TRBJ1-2	CASMPIGGRFGGYTF	TGTGCCAGCATGCCCATAGGGGGTAGGTTCGGCGGCTACACCTTC
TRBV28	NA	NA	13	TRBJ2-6	CASRGVGRNVLTF	TGTGCCAGTAGGGGCGTCGGGCGGAACGTCCTGACTTTC
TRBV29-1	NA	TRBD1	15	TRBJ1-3	CSVRGDRVAGNTIYF	TGCAGCGTCCGGGGGGACAGGGTGGCTGGAAACACCATATATTTT
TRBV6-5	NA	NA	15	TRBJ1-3	CASIPGQFSGNTIYF	TGTGCCAGCATTCCAGGACAGTTCTCTGGAAACACCATATATTTT
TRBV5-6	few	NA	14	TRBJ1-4	CASSFGQPSEKLFF	TGTGCCAGCAGCTTCGGACAGCCAAGTGAAAAACTGTTTTTT
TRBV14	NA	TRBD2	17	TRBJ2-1	CASSQPRGLGSYNEQFF	TGTGCCAGCAGCCAACCCCGGGGACTAGGGTCCTACAATGAGCAGTTCTTC
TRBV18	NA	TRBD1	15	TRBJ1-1	CASSPPTGWDTEAFF	TGTGCCAGCTCACCACCGACAGGGTGGGACACTGAAGCTTTCTTT
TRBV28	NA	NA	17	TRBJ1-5	CASSLGGGPVGNQPQHF	TGTGCCAGCAGTTTAGGTGGTGGGCCGGTTGGCAATCAGCCCCAGCATTTT
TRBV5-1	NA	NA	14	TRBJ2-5	CASSTGLGTETQYF	TGCGCCAGCAGCACGGGACTGGGTACGGAGACCCAGTACTTC
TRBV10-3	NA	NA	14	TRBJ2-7	CAISALDTSYEQYF	TGTGCCATCAGTGCCCTTGACACCTCCTACGAGCAGTACTTC
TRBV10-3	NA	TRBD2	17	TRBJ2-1	CAISALSSGATYNEQFF	TGTGCCATCAGTGCCCTCTCTAGCGGTGCTACCTACAATGAGCAGTTCTTC
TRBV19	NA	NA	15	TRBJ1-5	CASSMGQAFNQPQHF	TGTGCCAGTAGTATGGGTCAGGCTTTCAATCAGCCCCAGCATTTT
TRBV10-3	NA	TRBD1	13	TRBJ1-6	CAIGTGDNSPLHF	TGTGCCATCGGGACAGGGGATAATTCACCCCTCCACTTT
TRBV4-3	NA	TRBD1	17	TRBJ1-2	CASSQDWGTEPNYGYTF	TGCGCCAGCAGCCAAGATTGGGGGACAGAACCTAACTATGGCTACACCTTC
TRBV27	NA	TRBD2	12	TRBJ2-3	CASTTSGGSQYF	TGTGCCAGCACTACTAGCGGGGGATCGCAGTATTTT
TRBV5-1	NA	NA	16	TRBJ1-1	CASSLGLSRRGGEAFF	TGCGCCAGCAGCTTGGGGCTCAGTCGGCGGGGCGGAGAAGCTTTCTTT
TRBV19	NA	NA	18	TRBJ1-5	CASSIVVARGRNNQPQHF	TGTGCCAGTAGTATAGTCGTGGCCAGGGGCCGAAACAATCAGCCCCAGCATTTT
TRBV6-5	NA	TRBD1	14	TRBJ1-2	CASRQTGGGYGYTF	TGTGCCAGCAGACAGACAGGGGGGGGCTATGGCTACACCTTC
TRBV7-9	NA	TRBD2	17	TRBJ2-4	CASSSAGLATAKNIQYF	TGTGCCAGCAGCTCGGCCGGACTAGCGACCGCCAAAAACATTCAGTACTTC
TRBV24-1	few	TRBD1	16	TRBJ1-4	CATSASDRATNEKLFF	TGTGCCACCAGTGCCTCGGACAGGGCGACTAATGAAAAACTGTTTTTT
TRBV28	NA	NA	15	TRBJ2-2	CASSPPGRYTGELFF	TGTGCCAGCAGTCCCCCAGGGAGGTACACCGGGGAGCTGTTTTTT
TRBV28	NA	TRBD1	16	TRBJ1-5	CASSLSGTGGEQPQHF	TGTGCCAGCAGTTTGTCCGGGACAGGGGGCGAACAGCCCCAGCATTTT
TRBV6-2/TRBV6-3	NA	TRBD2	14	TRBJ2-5	CASSYSGPGGTQYF	TGTGCCAGCAGTTATTCGGGTCCGGGAGGGACCCAGTACTTC
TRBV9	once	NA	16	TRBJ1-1	CASSVGRGSGNTEAFF	TGTGCCAGCAGCGTAGGCCGAGGGTCCGGGAACACTGAAGCTTTCTTT
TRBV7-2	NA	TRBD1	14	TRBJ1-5	CASSATGGGQPQHF	TGTGCCAGCAGCGCGACAGGGGGCGGCCAGCCCCAGCATTTT
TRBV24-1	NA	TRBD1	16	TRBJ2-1	CATSDEGAVSYNEQFF	TGTGCCACCAGTGATGAGGGGGCGGTTTCCTACAATGAGCAGTTCTTC
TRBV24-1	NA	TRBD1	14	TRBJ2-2	CATLPGQGTGELFF	TGTGCCACCTTGCCGGGACAGGGAACCGGGGAGCTGTTTTTT
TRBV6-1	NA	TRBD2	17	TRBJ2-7	CASSDEYGLAGHYEQYF	TGTGCCAGCAGTGACGAATACGGACTAGCGGGCCACTACGAGCAGTACTTC
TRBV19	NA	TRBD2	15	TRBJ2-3	CASSLGLVVTDTQYF	TGTGCCAGTAGTCTGGGACTAGTTGTCACAGATACGCAGTATTTT
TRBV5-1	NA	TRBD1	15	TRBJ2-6	CASSLQGAGANVLTF	TGCGCCAGCAGCTTACAGGGGGCTGGGGCCAACGTCCTGACTTTC
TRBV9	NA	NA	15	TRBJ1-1	CASSTQTGPYTEAFF	TGTGCCAGCAGCACCCAAACAGGGCCCTACACTGAAGCTTTCTTT
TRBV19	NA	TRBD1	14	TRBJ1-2	CASSTPGQNNGYTF	TGTGCCAGTAGTACACCGGGACAGAACAATGGCTACACCTTC
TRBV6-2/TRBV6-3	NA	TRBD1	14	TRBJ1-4	CASSPGTVLEKLFF	TGTGCCAGCAGTCCCGGGACAGTCCTTGAAAAACTGTTTTTT